This T cell receptor beta chain was sequenced in a study of T cell clones after liver transplantation. This CDR3 region has 14 residues. The V end lost 6 bases, the J end lost 1 base, and 14 bases lay between the germline ends. Germline CDR1 reads SQVTM; CDR2 reads ANQGSEA. Produced via immunoSEQ multiplex PCR; TCRdb's table is partial and in-frame only. The sample has roughly 80,000 clones; nearly 85% are singletons. Sequences were derived from CD4+ T cells from blood, sampled 45 to 46 months after liver transplant. The sequence derives from a human patient who received a liver transplant. Among the T cells, some may be from the graft donor. The chain couples TRBV29-1 to TRBJ2-3, with D tentatively TRBD1 (5 bases). As DNA, the CDR3 is TGCAGCGTCACAGGCTCTGGGGGCACAGATACGCAGTATTTT. It translates to CSVTGSGGTDTQYF.